This T cell receptor beta chain was sequenced for a study of metastatic and nonmetastatic thyroid tumors. On the study more broadly: Comparison of repertoires was carried out across blood and tumor or nodule tissue from malignant and benign thyroid patients.

Study-level points and caveats: In both blood and tumor samples, TCR beta diversity was reported significantly higher for malignant than benign nodules.

Every patient underwent thyroid surgery untreated. As handled by the study authors: A distant-metastasis classifier for papillary thyroid cancer was built using CDR3 differences across clinicopathological groups. With MiXCR, TCRdb reprocessed the PCR reads. These V and J calls originate from TCRdb's pipeline instead of the authors' own analysis. The data show around 19,000 clones, 15% to 19% seen once. CDR1 and CDR2 (germline): SGHAT, FQNNGV. The CDR3 runs 15 residues. Trimming at V came to 1 base and at J to 7 bases, leaving 6 bases not matched to a gene. As for this clone: Antigen specificity is unknown.

The sequence came from a female donor with papillary thyroid cancer or a benign thyroid nodule (not recorded which). Some clones in this sample may be carry-over from other donors' samples. The chain combines TRBV11-2 with TRBJ2-1, with 8 bases matching TRBD1. The sequenced sample was blood. CDR3 sequence: CASSLGTGMKNEQFF. DNA of the CDR3: TGTGCCAGCAGCTTAGGGACAGGGATGAAGAATGAGCAGTTCTTC.